The rows below give T cell receptor beta chains drawn from one sample of a study of T cells expressing NK-cell markers. TCRdb re-called the 5' RACE reads; every CDR3 protein appears as one record, without DNA. The record lists approximately 170,000 distinct CDR3 sequences, of which the ten most abundant hold just over 20%. The sample was blood T cells: a sorted CD56 or NKG2C T cell subset, CD4+ or CD8+ T cells, or bulk PBMC T cells (not recorded which). The receptors come from a man aged 18-75 years in good health. CDR3s include the opening cysteine and the closing phenylalanine or tryptophan. Fields, in order: J gene, V gene, CDR3 protein.

>TRBJ2-1|TRBV7-9
CASSTGAGNRAYNEQFF
>TRBJ1-2|TRBV24-1
CATSDRGDRRYGYTF
>TRBJ1-2|TRBV12-3/TRBV12-4
CASSLKQTYGYTF
>TRBJ1-6|TRBV7-8
CASSERSHNSPLHF
>TRBJ1-2|TRBV27
CASSPDRGFYGYTF
>TRBJ2-7|TRBV19
CASSMVGASYEQYF
>TRBJ1-2|TRBV12-3/TRBV12-4
CASSFSNYGYTF
>TRBJ2-7|TRBV27
CASSASGQGRWQYF
>TRBJ2-3|TRBV7-9
CASSPTSGGARPDTQYF
>TRBJ1-3|TRBV2
CASIYGSGNTIYF
>TRBJ1-1|TRBV12-3/TRBV12-4
CASSSWTGEAFF
>TRBJ1-2|TRBV9
CASSVGTTGTGYGYTF
>TRBJ1-1|TRBV28
CATDRGGGAFF
>TRBJ2-2|TRBV20-1
CSASGTNTGELFF
>TRBJ1-5|TRBV20-1
CSADLGTHSNQPQHF
>TRBJ2-3|TRBV7-3
CASSFGQGAVDTQYF
>TRBJ1-5|TRBV27
CASSGDSNQPQHF
>TRBJ2-1|TRBV9
CASSGSGASHNEQFF
>TRBJ2-1|TRBV20-1
CSAEGDGAAVIYNEQFF
>TRBJ2-5|TRBV18
CASSPTSGLANFRETQYF
>TRBJ2-5|TRBV6-5
CASSYWDGQETQYF
>TRBJ2-7|TRBV19
CASSIIGEANYEQYF
>TRBJ2-1|TRBV4-2
CASSPMHLSSYNEQFF
>TRBJ2-2|TRBV4-2
CASSQDLGGGFANTGELFF